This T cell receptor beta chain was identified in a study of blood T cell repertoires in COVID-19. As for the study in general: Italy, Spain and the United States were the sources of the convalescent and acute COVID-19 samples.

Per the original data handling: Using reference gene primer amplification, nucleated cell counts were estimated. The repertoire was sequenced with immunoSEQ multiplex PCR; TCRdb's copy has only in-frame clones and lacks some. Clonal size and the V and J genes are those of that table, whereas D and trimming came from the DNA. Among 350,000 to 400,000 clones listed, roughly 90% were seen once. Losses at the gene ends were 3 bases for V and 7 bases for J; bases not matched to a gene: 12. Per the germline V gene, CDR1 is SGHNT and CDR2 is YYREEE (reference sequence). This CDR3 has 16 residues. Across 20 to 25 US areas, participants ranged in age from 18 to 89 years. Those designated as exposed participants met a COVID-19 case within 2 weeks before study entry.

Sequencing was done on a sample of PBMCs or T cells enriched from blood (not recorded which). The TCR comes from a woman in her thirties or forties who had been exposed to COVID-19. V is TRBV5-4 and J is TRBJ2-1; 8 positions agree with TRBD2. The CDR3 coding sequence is TGTGCCAGCAGCTCACGTTTCACTAGCGGTGGGAATGAGCAGTTCTTC. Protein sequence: CASSSRFTSGGNEQFF.